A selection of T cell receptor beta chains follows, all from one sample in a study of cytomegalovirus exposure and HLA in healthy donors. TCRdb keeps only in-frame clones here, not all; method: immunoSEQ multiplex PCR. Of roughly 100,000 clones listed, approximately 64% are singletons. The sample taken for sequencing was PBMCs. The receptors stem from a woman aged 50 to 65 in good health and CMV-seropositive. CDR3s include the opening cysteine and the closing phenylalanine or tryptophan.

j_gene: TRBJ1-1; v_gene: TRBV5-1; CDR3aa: CASSFGGDGAFF
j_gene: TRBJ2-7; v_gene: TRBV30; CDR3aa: CAWSVGTGHSYEQYF
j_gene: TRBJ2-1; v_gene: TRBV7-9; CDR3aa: CASSGNPGTSAEQFF
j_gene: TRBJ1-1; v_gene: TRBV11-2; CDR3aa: CASSPGLNTEAFF
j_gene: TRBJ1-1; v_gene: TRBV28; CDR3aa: CASSGESGGRSAFF
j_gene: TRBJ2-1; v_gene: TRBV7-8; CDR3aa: CASSTGQYNEQFF
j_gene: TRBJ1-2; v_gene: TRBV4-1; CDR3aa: CASSQGVGAGGYTF
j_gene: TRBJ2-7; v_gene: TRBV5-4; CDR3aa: CASSSRTGLYEQYF
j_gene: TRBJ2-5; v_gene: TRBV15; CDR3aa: CATSRDGGTGTQYF
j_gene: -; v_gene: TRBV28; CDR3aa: CASSLAGHSYEQYF
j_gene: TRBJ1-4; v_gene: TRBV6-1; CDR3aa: CASSPYRDEKLFF
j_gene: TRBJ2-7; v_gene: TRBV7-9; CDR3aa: CASSDPGGGHEQYF
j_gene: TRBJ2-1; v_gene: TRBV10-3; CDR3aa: CATDPAAGGPNEQFF
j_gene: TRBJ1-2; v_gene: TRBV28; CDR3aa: CASSFGQGAYGYTF
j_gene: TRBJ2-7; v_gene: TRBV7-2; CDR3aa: CASSLDPGAYEQYF
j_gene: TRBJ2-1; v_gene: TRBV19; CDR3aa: CASRKDVLGDEQFF
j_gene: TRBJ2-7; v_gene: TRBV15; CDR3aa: CATGRARDRGDEQYF
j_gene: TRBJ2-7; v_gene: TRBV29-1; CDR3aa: CSARTGSSYEQYF
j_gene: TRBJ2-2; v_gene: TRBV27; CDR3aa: CASSPLANTGELFF
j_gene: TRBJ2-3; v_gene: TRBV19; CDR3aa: CASSIDSKAYTDTQYF
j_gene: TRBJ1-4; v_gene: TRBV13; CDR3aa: CASSLGRGATGEKLFF
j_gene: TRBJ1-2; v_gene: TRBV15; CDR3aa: CATSRGAGDGYTF
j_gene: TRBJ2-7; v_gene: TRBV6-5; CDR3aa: CATTGTGGYEQYF
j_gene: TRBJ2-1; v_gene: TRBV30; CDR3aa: CAWSTTQDEQFF
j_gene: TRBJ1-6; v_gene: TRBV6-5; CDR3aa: CASSRGNRGDSPLHF
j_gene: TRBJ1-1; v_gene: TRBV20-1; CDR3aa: CSASWGAEAFF
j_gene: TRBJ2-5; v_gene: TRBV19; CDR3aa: CASSSGTAWEETQYF
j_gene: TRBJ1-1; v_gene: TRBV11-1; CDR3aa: CASSWEGRLHAEAFF
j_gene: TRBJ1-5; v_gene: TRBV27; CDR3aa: CASSLSTTEPQHF
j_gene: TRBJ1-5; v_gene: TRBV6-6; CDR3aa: CASSYSRTGGYQPQHF
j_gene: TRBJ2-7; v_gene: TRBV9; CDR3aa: CASSAEDTLEQYF
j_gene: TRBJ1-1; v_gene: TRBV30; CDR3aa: CAWTSNLPGTEAFF
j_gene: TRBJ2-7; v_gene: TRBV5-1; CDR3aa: CASSLEAGTTYEQYF
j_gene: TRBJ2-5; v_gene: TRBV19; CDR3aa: CASSMGLAGGSQETQYF
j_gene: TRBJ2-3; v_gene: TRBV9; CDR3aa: CASSPMLAGGGTDTQYF
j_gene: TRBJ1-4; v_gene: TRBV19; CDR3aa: CASSPWGETNEKLFF